Following are 5 T cell receptor beta chains from one sample sequenced in a study of T cells after yellow fever vaccination. Each CDR3 protein gets one entry after TCRdb re-called the 5' RACE reads with MiXCR. The sample has 300,000 to 450,000 distinct CDR3 sequences; under 7.5% are singletons. The specimen was PBMCs, collected 5 days after the yellow fever booster vaccination. The receptors here all came from a man aged 30 to 45 who received the YFV17D yellow fever vaccine.

This chain joins TRBV4-3 and TRBJ2-4; a weak D match, TRBD2 (5 bases). The CDR3 consists of 14 residues. Per the germline V gene, CDR1 is LGHNA and CDR2 is YSLEER. Trimming cost V 0 bases and J 11 bases, with 14 bases left between them. CDR3 loop: CASSQDFSGNVQYF. The CDR3 DNA follows: TGCGCCAGCAGCCAAGATTTCAGCGGCAACGTTCAGTACTTC.

The CDR3 DNA is TGTGCCAGCAACCCTCCTTCTAGAGGGGAGCTGTTTTTT. Translating gives CASNPPSRGELFF. The rearrangement joins TRBV7-9 to TRBJ2-2; D is ambiguous. Trimming cost V 7 bases and J 8 bases, with 14 bases left between them. Germline CDR1 is SEHNR and CDR2 is FQNEAQ (reference sequence). CDR3 size: 13 residues.

To note about this clonotype: Its ends do not fully match the called genes, so a read error is possible. V gene TRBV7-7 combines with J gene TRBJ2-1, with D perhaps matching TRBD1 or TRBD2 (5 bases each). This CDR3 is built from 15 residues. Germline values: CDR1 SSHAT, CDR2 FNYEAQ (reference sequence). CDR3 amino acids: CASSLLQGGGSEQFF. As DNA, the CDR3 is TGTGCTAGCAGCTTACTTCAGGGTGGGGGATCTGAGCAGTTCTTC. The whole variable domain, filled in from reference TRBV7-7 and TRBJ2-1, reads GAGVSQSPRYKVTKRGQDVTLRCDPISSHATLYWYQQALGQGPEFLTYFNYEAQPDKSGLPSDRFSAERPEGSISTLTIQRTEQRDSAMYRCASSLLQGGGSEQFFGPGTRLTVL.

This clonotype has a handful of counts. The gene calls are TRBV20-1 and TRBJ2-1; D is perhaps TRBD2 (6 bases). This CDR3 region has 18 residues. V lost 3 bases to trimming and J lost 0 bases, with 21 bases between them. Germline V gives CDR1 DFQATT, CDR2 SNEGSKA (reference sequence). The DNA for the CDR3 is TGCAGTGCTAGGTTTCCAGCGGGCAAACGTAGCTCCTACAATGAGCAGTTCTTC. Translation: CSARFPAGKRSSYNEQFF.

The V and J genes are TRBV7-6 and TRBJ2-5, with a weak D call TRBD2 (6 bases). The CDR3 loop spans 13 amino acids. In germline, CDR1 is SGHVS, CDR2 FNYEAQ. V gave up 8 bases and J gave up 7 bases, with 17 bases separating them. DNA of the CDR3: TGTGCCAGCTCCGCCCGGGAGTTCGGGACCCAGTACTTC. Amino acid sequence: CASSAREFGTQYF.